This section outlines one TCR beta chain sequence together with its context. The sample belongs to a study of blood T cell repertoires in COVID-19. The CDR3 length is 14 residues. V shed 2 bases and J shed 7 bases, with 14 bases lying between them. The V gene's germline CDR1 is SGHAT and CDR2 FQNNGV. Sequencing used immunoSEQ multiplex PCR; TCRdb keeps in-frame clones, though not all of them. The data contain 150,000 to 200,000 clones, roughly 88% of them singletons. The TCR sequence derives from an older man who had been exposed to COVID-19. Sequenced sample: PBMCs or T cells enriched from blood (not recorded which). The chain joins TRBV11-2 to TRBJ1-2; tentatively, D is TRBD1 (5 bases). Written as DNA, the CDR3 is TGTGCCAGCAGCTTAAAAGCAGGGCCTCGTGGCTACACCTTC. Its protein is CASSLKAGPRGYTF.